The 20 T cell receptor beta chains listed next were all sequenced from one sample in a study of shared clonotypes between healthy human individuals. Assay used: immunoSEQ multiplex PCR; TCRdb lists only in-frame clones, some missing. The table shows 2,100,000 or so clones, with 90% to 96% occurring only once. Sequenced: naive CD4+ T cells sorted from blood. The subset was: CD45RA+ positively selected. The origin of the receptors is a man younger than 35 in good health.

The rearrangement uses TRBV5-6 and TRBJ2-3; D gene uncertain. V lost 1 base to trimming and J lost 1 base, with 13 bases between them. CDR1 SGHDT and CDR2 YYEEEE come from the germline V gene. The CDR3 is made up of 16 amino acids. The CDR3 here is CASSLSSIIRTDTQYF. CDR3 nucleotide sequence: TGTGCCAGCAGCTTGTCATCAATCATCCGCACAGATACGCAGTATTTT.

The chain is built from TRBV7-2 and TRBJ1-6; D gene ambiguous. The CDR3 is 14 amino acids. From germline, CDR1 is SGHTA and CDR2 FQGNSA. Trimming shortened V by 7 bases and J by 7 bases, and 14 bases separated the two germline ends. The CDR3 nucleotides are TGTGCCAGCACCACTTTAGGGAGGAATTCACCCCTCCACTTT. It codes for CASTTLGRNSPLHF.

The CDR3 here is CAWSFGQLYGYTF. Here the CDR3 DNA reads TGTGCCTGGAGTTTTGGACAGCTCTATGGCTACACCTTC. The chain couples TRBV30 to TRBJ1-2; TRBD1 is a possible D gene (6 bases). V was pared by 2 bases and J by 4 bases, with 11 bases between. This CDR3 is built from 13 residues. Germline values: CDR1 GTSNPN, CDR2 SVGIG (reference sequence).

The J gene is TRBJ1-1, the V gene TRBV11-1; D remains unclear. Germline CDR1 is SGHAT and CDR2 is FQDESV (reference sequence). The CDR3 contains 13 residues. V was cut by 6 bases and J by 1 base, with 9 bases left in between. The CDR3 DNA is TGTGCCAGCAGGTCCGACACGAACACTGAAGCTTTCTTT. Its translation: CASRSDTNTEAFF.

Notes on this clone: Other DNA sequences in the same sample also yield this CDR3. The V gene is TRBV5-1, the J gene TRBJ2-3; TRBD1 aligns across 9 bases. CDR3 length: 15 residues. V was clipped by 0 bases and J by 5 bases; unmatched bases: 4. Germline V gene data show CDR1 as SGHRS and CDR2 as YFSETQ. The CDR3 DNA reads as TGCGCCAGCAGCTTGGCGGGACAGGGATTAGATACGCAGTATTTT. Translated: CASSLAGQGLDTQYF. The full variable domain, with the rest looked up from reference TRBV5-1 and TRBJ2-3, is KAGVTQTPRYLIKTRGQQVTLSCSPISGHRSVSWYQQTPGQGLQFLFEYFSETQRNKGNFPGRFSGRQFSNSRSEMNVSTLELGDSALYLCASSLAGQGLDTQYFGPGTRLTVL.

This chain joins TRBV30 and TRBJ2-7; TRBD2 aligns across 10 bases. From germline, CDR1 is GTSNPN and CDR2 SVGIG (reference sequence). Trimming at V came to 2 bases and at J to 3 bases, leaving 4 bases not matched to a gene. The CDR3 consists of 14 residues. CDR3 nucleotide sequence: TGTGCCTGGAGTAAAGCTAGCGGGAGCTACGAGCAGTACTTC. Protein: CAWSKASGSYEQYF.

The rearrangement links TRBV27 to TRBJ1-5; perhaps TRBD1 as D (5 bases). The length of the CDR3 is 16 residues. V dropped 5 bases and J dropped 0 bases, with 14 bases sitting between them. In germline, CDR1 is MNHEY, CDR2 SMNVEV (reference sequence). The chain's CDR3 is CASSPGGGGSNQPQHF. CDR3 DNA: TGTGCCAGCAGTCCGGGTGGGGGGGGTAGCAATCAGCCCCAGCATTTT.

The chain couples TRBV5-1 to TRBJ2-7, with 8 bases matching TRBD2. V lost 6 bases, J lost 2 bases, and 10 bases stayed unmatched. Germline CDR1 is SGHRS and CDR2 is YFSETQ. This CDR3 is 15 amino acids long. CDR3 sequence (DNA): TGCGCCAGCAAAGCCGGGGGGGCCACCACCTACGAGCAGTACTTC. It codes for CASKAGGATTYEQYF.

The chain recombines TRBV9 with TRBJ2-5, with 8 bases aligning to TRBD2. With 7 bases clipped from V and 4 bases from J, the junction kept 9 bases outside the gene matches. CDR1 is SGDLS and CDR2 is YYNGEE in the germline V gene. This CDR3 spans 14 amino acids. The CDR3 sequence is CASGGSGRTETQYF. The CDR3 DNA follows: TGTGCCAGCGGCGGGAGCGGGAGAACAGAGACCCAGTACTTC.

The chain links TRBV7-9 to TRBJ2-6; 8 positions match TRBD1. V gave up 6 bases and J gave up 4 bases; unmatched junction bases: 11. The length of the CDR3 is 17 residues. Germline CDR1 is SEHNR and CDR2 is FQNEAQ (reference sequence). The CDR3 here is CASRTTGGSSGANVLTF. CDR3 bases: TGTGCCAGCAGGACTACAGGGGGTAGCTCCGGGGCCAACGTCCTGACTTTC. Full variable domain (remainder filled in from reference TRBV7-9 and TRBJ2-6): DTGVSQNPRHKITKRGQNVTFRCDPISEHNRLYWYRQTLGQGPEFLTYFQNEAQLEKSRLLSDRFSAERPKGSFSTLEIQRTEQGDSAMYLCASRTTGGSSGANVLTFGAGSRLTVL.

The CDR3, as DNA: TGTGCCAGCAGTTGGAGACTAGCGGGGGGGCTCCAGGAGACCCAGTACTTC. This translates into CASSWRLAGGLQETQYF. V and J are TRBV28 and TRBJ2-5; 14 bases map to TRBD2. After removal of 4 bases from V and 5 bases from J, the junction contained 9 bases not matched to a gene. The germline V gene encodes CDR1 MDHEN and CDR2 SYDVKM. The CDR3 is made up of 17 amino acids.

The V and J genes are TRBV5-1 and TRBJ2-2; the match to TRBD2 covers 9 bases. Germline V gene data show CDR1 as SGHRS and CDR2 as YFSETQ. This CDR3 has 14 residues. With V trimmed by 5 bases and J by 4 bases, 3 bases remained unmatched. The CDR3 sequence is CASRLAGPTGELFF. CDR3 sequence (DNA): TGCGCCAGCAGACTAGCGGGCCCCACCGGGGAGCTGTTTTTT.

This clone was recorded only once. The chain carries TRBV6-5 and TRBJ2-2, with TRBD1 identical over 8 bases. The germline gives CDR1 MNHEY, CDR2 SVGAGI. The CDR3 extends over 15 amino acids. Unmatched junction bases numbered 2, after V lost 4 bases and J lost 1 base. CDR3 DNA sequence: TGTGCCAGCAGTTGGGGGACAGGGAACACCGGGGAGCTGTTTTTT. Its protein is CASSWGTGNTGELFF.

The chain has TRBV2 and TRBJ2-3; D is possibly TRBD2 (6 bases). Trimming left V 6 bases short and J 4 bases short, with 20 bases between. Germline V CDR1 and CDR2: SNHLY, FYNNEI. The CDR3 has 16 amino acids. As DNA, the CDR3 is TGTGCCAGCAGCCGTCGTTTGGGCGGGAAGGCAGATACGCAGTATTTT. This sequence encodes CASSRRLGGKADTQYF.

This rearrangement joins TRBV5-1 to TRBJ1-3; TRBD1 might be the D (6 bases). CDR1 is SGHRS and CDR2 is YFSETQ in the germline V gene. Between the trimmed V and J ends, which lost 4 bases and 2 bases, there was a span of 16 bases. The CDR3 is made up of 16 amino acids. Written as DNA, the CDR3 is TGCGCCAGCAGCCTGGACAGTGGGCATACTGGAAACACCATATATTTT. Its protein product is CASSLDSGHTGNTIYF.

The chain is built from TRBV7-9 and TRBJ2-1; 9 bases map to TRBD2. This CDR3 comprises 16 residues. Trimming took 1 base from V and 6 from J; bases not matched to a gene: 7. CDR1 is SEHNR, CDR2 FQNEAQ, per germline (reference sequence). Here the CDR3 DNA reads TGTGCCAGCAGCTTAGGGCGGGGGGGCCCTTCCAATGAGCAGTTCTTC. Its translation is CASSLGRGGPSNEQFF.

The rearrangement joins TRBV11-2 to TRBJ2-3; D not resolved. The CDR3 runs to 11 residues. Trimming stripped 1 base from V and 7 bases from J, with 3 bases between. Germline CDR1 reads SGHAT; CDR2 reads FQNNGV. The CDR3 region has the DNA TGTGCCAGCAGCTTAGGACATACGCAGTATTTT. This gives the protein CASSLGHTQYF.

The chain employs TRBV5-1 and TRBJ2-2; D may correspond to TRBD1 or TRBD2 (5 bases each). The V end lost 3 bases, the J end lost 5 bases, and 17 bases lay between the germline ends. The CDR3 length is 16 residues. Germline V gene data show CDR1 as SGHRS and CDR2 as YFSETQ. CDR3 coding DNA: TGCGCCAGCAGCTCCACCGGGACGTTAGGGACCGGGGAGCTGTTTTTT. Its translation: CASSSTGTLGTGELFF.

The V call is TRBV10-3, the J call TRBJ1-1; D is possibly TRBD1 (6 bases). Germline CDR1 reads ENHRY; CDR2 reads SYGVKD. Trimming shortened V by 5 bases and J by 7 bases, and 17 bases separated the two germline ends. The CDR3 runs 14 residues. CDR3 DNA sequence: TGTGCCATCAGTCCGGGACAAGGGCGGGGTGAAGCTTTCTTT. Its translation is CAISPGQGRGEAFF.

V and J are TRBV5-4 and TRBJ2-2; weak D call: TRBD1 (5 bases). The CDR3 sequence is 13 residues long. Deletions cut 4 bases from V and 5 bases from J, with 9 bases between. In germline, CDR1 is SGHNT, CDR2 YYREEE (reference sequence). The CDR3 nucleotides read TGTGCCAGCAGCATACGACAGACCGGGGAGCTGTTTTTT. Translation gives CASSIRQTGELFF.